This T cell receptor beta chain stems from a study of CD8 T cells in ankylosing spondylitis. Study-level points and caveats: Disease-associated clonotypes exhibited CD8+ identity and were relatively infrequent in peripheral blood. A motif in TCR beta, a set of eight highly homologous variants, appeared characteristic of ankylosing spondylitis blood.

A quantitative 5'-RACE method, one with molecular barcodes, was used to make TCR beta libraries. TCRdb processed the 5' RACE reads anew with MiXCR; each CDR3 protein has one entry. The sample lists fewer than 750,000 distinct CDR3 sequences, around 19% seen once, with about 19% in the top ten. CDR1 and CDR2 (germline): SGHTA, FQGNSA. The CDR3 sequence is 16 residues long. Trimming removed 2 bases at V and 1 base at J, with 14 bases between. As to this clonotype: No antigen is known for it.

Sequencing input: blood, either unsorted or a sorted T cell fraction (not recorded which). The chain recombines TRBV7-2 with TRBJ2-5; D could derive from TRBD1 or TRBD2 (5 bases each). This receptor was taken from a male donor with ankylosing spondylitis. In DNA, the CDR3 is TGTGCCAGCAGCTTACAGGGCGTAGCGACCCAAGAGACCCAGTACTTC. This encodes CASSLQGVATQETQYF.